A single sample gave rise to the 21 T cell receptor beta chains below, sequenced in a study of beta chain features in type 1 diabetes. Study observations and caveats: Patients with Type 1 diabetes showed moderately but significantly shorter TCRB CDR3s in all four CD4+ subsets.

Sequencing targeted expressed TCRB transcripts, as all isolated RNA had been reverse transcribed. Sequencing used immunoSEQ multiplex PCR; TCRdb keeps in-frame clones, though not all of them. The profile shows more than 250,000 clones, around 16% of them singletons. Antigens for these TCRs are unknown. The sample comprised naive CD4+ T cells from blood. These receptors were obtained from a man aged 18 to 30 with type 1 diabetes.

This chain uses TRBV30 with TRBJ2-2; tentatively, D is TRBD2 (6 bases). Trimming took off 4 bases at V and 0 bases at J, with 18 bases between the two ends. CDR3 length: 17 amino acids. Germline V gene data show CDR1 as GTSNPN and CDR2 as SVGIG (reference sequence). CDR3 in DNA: TGTGCCTGGACCCCGCGGGGCAGGGCGACGAACACCGGGGAGCTGTTTTTT. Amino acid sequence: CAWTPRGRATNTGELFF.

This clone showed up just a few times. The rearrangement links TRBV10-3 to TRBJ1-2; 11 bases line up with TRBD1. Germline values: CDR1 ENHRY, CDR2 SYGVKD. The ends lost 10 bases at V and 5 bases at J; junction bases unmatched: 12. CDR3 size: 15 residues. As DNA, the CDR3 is TGTGCCACGCGACACGGACAGGGGGCGGAATATGGCTACACCTTC. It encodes CATRHGQGAEYGYTF.

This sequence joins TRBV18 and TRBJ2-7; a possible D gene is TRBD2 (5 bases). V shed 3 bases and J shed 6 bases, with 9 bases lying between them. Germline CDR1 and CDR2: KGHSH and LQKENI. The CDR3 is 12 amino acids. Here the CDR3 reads CASSPEAAEQYF. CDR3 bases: TGTGCCAGCTCACCTGAAGCGGCCGAGCAGTACTTC.

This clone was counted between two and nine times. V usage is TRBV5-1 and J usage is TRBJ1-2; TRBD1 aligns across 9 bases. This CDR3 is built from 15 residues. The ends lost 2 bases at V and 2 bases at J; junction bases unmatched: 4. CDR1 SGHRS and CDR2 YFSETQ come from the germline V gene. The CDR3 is CASSLPGQGNYGYTF. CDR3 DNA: TGCGCCAGCAGCTTACCGGGACAGGGCAACTATGGCTACACCTTC.

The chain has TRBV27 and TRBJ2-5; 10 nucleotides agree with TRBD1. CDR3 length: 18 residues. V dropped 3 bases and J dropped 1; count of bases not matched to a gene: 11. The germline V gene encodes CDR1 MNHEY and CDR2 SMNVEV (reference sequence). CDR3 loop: CASSLTGTGVSRQETQYF. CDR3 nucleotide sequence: TGTGCCAGCAGTTTGACCGGGACAGGGGTATCACGCCAAGAGACCCAGTACTTC.

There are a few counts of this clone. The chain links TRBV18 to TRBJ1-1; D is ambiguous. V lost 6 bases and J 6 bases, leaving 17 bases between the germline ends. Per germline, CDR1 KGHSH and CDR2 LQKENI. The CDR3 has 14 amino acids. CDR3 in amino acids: CASSRGSGEAEAFF. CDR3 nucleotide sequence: TGTGCCAGCTCCCGTGGGTCAGGTGAAGCTGAAGCTTTCTTT.

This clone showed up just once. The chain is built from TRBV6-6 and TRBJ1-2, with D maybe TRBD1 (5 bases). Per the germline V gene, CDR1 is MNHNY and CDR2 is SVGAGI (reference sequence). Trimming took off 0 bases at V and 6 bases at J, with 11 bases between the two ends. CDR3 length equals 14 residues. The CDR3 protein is CASSYSDKLNGYTF. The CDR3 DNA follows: TGTGCCAGCAGTTACTCGGACAAGTTAAATGGCTACACCTTC.

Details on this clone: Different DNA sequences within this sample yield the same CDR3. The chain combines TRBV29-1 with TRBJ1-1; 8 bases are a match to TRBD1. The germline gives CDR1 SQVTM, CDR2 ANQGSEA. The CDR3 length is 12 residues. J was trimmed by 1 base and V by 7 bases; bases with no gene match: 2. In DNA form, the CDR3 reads TGCAGCGCCGGACAGGGGAACACTGAAGCTTTCTTT. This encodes CSAGQGNTEAFF.

CDR3 protein: CAISDRWGGTSSGANVLTF. CDR3 DNA sequence: TGTGCCATCAGCGACCGTTGGGGGGGAACTAGCTCTGGGGCCAACGTCCTGACTTTC. The chain employs TRBV10-3 and TRBJ2-6, with 7 nucleotides matching TRBD2. V lost 6 bases and J lost 0; bases outside the gene matches: 14. The CDR3 contains 19 residues. Per germline, CDR1 ENHRY and CDR2 SYGVKD.

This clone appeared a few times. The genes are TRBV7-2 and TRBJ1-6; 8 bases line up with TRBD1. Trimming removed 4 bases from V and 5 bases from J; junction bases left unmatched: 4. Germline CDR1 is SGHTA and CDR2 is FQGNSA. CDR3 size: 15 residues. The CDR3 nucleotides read TGTGCCAGCAGCTCCCCGGACAGGGATAATTCACCCCTCCACTTT. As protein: CASSSPDRDNSPLHF. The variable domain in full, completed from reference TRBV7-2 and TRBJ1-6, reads GAGVSQSPSNKVTEKGKDVELRCDPISGHTALYWYRQSLGQGLEFLIYFQGNSAPDKSGLPSDRFSAERTGGSVSTLTIQRTQQEDSAVYLCASSSPDRDNSPLHFGNGTRLTVT.

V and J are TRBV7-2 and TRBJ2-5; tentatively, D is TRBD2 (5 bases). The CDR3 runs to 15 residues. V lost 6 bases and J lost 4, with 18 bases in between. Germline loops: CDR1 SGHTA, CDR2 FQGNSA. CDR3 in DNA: TGTGCCAGCAGGCCGACCGGCGGAGGACGAGAGACCCAGTACTTC. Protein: CASRPTGGGRETQYF.

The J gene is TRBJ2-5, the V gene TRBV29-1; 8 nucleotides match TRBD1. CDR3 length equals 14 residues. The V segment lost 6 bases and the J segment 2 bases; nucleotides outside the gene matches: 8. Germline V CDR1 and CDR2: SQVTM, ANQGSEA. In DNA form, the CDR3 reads TGCAGCGTCGGACTGACAGGGGTTCAAGAGACCCAGTACTTC. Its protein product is CSVGLTGVQETQYF.

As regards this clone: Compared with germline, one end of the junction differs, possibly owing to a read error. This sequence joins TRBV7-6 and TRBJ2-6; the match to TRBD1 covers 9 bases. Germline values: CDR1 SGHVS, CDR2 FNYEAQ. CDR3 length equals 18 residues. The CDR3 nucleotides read TGTGCCAGCAGCCTAGCCGGGACAGGGCGTACTGGGGCCAACGTCCTGACTTTC. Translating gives CASSLAGTGRTGANVLTF.

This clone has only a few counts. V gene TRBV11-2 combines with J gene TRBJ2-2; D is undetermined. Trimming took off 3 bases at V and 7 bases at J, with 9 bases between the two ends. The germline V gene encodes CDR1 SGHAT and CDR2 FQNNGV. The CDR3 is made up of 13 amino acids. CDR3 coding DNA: TGTGCCAGCAGCTTTGGAGTAGGCGGGGAGCTGTTTTTT. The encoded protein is CASSFGVGGELFF. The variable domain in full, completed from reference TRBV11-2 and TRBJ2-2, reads EAGVAQSPRYKIIEKRQSVAFWCNPISGHATLYWYQQILGQGPKLLIQFQNNGVVDDSQLPKDRFSAERLKGVDSTLKIQPAKLEDSAVYLCASSFGVGGELFFGEGSRLTVL.

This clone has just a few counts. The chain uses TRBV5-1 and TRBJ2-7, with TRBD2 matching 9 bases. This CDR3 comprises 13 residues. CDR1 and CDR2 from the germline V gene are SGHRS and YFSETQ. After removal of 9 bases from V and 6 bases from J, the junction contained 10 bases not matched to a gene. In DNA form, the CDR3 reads TGCGCCACTAAAGCGGGAGGTATGGTCGAGCAGTACTTC. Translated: CATKAGGMVEQYF.

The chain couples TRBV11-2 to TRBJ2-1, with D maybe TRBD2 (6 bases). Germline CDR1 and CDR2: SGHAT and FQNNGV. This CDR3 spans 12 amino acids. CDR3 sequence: CASRRDYNEQFF. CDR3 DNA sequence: TGTGCTTCAAGGAGGGATTACAATGAGCAGTTCTTC.

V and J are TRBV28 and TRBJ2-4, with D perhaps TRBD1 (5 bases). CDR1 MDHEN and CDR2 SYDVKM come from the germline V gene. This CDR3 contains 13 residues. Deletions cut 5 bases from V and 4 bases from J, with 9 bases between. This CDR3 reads CASSRKGKNIQYF. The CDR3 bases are TGTGCCAGCAGTCGGAAGGGGAAAAACATTCAGTACTTC.

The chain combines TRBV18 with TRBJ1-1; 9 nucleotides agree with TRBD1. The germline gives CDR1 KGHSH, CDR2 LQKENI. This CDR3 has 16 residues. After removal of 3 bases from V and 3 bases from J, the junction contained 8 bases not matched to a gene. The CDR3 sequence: CASSPQPGQGDTEAFF. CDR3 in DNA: TGTGCCAGCTCACCCCAACCGGGACAGGGTGACACTGAAGCTTTCTTT. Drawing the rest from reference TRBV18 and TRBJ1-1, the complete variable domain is NAGVMQNPRHLVRRRGQEARLRCSPMKGHSHVYWYRQLPEEGLKFMVYLQKENIIDESGMPKERFSAEFPKEGPSILRIQQVVRGDSAAYFCASSPQPGQGDTEAFFGQGTRLTVV.

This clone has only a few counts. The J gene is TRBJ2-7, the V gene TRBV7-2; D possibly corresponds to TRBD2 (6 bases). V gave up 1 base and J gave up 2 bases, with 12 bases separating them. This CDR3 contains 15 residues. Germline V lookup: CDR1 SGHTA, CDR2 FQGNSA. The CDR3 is CASSLGWDSAYEQYF. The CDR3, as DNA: TGTGCCAGCAGCTTAGGCTGGGACTCAGCCTACGAGCAGTACTTC. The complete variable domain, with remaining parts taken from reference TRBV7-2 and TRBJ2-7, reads GAGVSQSPSNKVTEKGKDVELRCDPISGHTALYWYRQSLGQGLEFLIYFQGNSAPDKSGLPSDRFSAERTGGSVSTLTIQRTQQEDSAVYLCASSLGWDSAYEQYFGPGTRLTVT.

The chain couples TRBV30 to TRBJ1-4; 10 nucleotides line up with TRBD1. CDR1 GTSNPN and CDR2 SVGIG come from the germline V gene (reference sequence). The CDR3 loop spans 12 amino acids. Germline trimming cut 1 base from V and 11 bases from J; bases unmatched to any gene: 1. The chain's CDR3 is CAWSGTGGKLFF. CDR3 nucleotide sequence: TGTGCCTGGAGTGGGACAGGGGGTAAACTGTTTTTT.

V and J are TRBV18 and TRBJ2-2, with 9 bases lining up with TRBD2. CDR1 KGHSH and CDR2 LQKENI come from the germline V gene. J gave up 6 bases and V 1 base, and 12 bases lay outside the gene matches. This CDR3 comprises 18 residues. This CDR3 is CASSPLDLAGSGAGELFF. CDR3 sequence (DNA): TGTGCCAGCTCACCACTTGATCTAGCGGGAAGTGGCGCCGGGGAGCTGTTTTTT.